This TCR beta chain derives from a study of neurological immune-mediated disorders. Synthesis of cDNA was carried out by template-switch 5'RACE. The reaction used 10-nucleotide random UMIs. Every sequencing run gave over 180 million TCR-beta sequences, taken from 15-18 subjects. MiXCR, run by TCRdb on the 5' RACE reads, gives a single entry per CDR3 protein. The data contain about 45,000 distinct CDR3 sequences, around an eighth of them singletons. Study-level results: Because no CDR3 amino acid sequences were shared across subjects by expanded clones, private repertoires were suggested in all groups.

Sample time point: longitudinal time-point 3. Unsorted libraries were derived from 2 million PBMCs stored at -80 C. Germline V lookup: CDR1 SQVTM, CDR2 ANQGSEA. After removal of 4 bases from V and 7 bases from J, the junction contained 12 bases not matched to a gene. This CDR3 region has 14 residues. Ten or more counts support this clonotype. The antigen remains undetermined. The chain carries TRBV29-1 and TRBJ2-5; TRBD2 matches 7 bases. The sequenced sample consisted of PBMCs. The sequence was collected from a man aged 25-40 years in good health. The CDR3, as DNA: TGCAGCGTTGCTTCCGAGGGCGGGAGCGTGACCCAGTACTTC. This codes for CSVASEGGSVTQYF.